A single sample gave rise to the 20 T cell receptor beta chains below, sequenced in a study of radiation and T cells in renal cell carcinoma. Using immunoSEQ multiplex PCR, the repertoire was profiled, and TCRdb retains in-frame clones only, with some absent. The sample lists around 22,000 clones; roughly 64% were seen once. Treatment: treatment-naive control, cytoreductive nephrectomy. The sequences come from tumor tissue, collected from a patient whose treatment was nephrectomy without radiotherapy. The receptors were sampled from a man between 40 and 49 years old with renal cell carcinoma.

To note about this clone: Sequence at one end of the junction differs from germline and may be a read error. This rearrangement joins TRBV27 to TRBJ1-1; 8 nucleotides align to TRBD1. The V gene's germline CDR1 is MNHEY and CDR2 SMNVEV (reference sequence). This CDR3 spans 14 amino acids. In DNA form, the CDR3 reads TGTACCAGCAGTTTACAGGGGGGGAACACTGAAGCTTTCTTT. Encoded protein: CTSSLQGGNTEAFF.

The chain couples TRBV14 to TRBJ2-5; TRBD2 matches at 10 bases. CDR1 is SGHDN and CDR2 is FVKESK in the germline V gene. The CDR3 consists of 15 residues. Unmatched junction bases numbered 3, after V lost 0 bases and J lost 5 bases. The CDR3 nucleotides are TGTGCCAGCAGCCAAGAACTAGCGGGAAGTGAGACCCAGTACTTC. Amino acids: CASSQELAGSETQYF.

This clone counts as medium-sized. The J gene is TRBJ1-1, the V gene TRBV13; tentative D call: TRBD1 (5 bases). Germline lookup yields CDR1 PRHDT and CDR2 FYEKMQ (reference sequence). The CDR3 runs 16 residues. Trimming removed 5 bases at V and 3 bases at J, with 19 bases between. Here the CDR3 reads CASSPRGRGKDTEAFF. CDR3 DNA: TGTGCCAGCAGCCCCCGGGGTAGGGGTAAGGACACTGAAGCTTTCTTT.

The rearrangement uses TRBV5-1 and TRBJ1-3, with TRBD1 matching over 7 bases. V shed 4 bases, J shed 9 bases, and the junction held 10 bases outside the gene matches. CDR3 length: 14 residues. The germline CDR1 and CDR2 sequences are SGHRS and YFSETQ. CDR3 protein: CASSPVGGPGTIYF. CDR3 sequence (DNA): TGCGCCAGCAGCCCTGTAGGGGGCCCTGGCACCATATATTTT.

V gene TRBV5-4 combines with J gene TRBJ2-7; D ambiguous. The germline V gene encodes CDR1 SGHNT and CDR2 YYREEE (reference sequence). This CDR3 region has 13 residues. Trimming pared 0 bases from V and 4 bases from J, leaving 8 bases between. The CDR3 spells CASSLDRSYEQYV. DNA of the CDR3: TGTGCCAGCAGCTTGGACCGTTCTTACGAGCAGTACGTC.

The gene calls are TRBV6-5 and TRBJ1-6; possibly TRBD1 for D (5 bases). The germline V gene has CDR1 MNHEY and CDR2 SVGAGI. Trimming stripped 2 bases from V and 8 bases from J, with 10 bases between. The CDR3 has 14 residues. The CDR3 coding sequence is TGTGCCAGCAGTTACGCGGGGGGTTATTCACCCCTCCACTTT. This translates into CASSYAGGYSPLHF.

This sequence joins TRBV29-1 and TRBJ2-7; D is undetermined. Trimming removed 1 base at V and 1 base at J, with 5 bases between. CDR3 length: 12 residues. CDR1 and CDR2 from the germline V gene are SQVTM and ANQGSEA. The CDR3 sequence is CSVEGLSYEQYF. The CDR3 coding sequence is TGCAGCGTTGAAGGGTTGTCCTACGAGCAGTACTTC.

The chain is built from TRBV15 and TRBJ1-1; D not certain. Germline V gene sequence: CDR1 LNHNV, CDR2 YYDKDF (reference sequence). This CDR3 spans 16 amino acids. The ends were cut back, 0 bases at V and 0 bases at J, with 11 bases in the middle. The CDR3 sequence is CATSRDSPGMNTEAFF. The CDR3 region has the DNA TGTGCCACCAGCAGAGATTCGCCAGGAATGAACACTGAAGCTTTCTTT.

The V gene is TRBV6-1, the J gene TRBJ1-3, with no clear D. V was pared by 3 bases and J by 7 bases, with 16 bases between. Germline values: CDR1 MNHNS, CDR2 SASEGT. This CDR3 has 15 amino acids. Written as DNA, the CDR3 is TGTGCCAGCAGTGAGTTGGACCCAGCGAGGAACACCATATATTTT. It translates to CASSELDPARNTIYF.

The chain uses TRBV7-2 and TRBJ2-7, with D maybe TRBD1 (6 bases). Trimming removed 2 bases from V and 5 bases from J, with 13 bases in between. Germline V gives CDR1 SGHTA, CDR2 FQGNSA. CDR3 size: 14 residues. The DNA of the CDR3 is TGTGCCAGCAGCTTAATTGGGACAAGGAACGAGCAGTACTTC. This translates into CASSLIGTRNEQYF.

The V gene is TRBV6-5, the J gene TRBJ1-2; D is unresolved. Germline V gives CDR1 MNHEY, CDR2 SVGAGI. The CDR3 covers 13 residues. The ends were cut back, 5 bases at V and 11 bases at J, with 18 bases in the middle. CDR3 coding DNA: TGTGCCAGCAGTCTCAAACCAGCGCTAGAGTACACCTTC. It translates to CASSLKPALEYTF.

This chain joins TRBV30 and TRBJ2-1; no definite D call. The CDR3 runs 13 residues. The V and J ends lost 3 bases and 1 base respectively, with 7 bases between them. Per germline, CDR1 GTSNPN and CDR2 SVGIG (reference sequence). The CDR3, as DNA: TGTGCCTGGAGAAAGTTATCCTACAATGAGCAGTTCTTC. This codes for CAWRKLSYNEQFF. Full variable domain (outside the CDR3, taken from reference TRBV30 and TRBJ2-1): SQTIHQWPATLVQPVGSPLSLECTVEGTSNPNLYWYRQAAGRGLQLLFYSVGIGQISSEVPQNLSASRPQDRQFILSSKKLLLSDSGFYLCAWRKLSYNEQFFGPGTRLTVL.

This clone was observed many times. The chain links TRBV5-4 to TRBJ2-1; 13 nucleotides agree with TRBD2. Germline V gene sequence: CDR1 SGHNT, CDR2 YYREEE (reference sequence). The CDR3 loop spans 15 amino acids. V gave up 3 bases and J gave up 7 bases; unmatched junction bases: 4. The CDR3 bases are TGTGCCAGCAGCTCCGGGACTAGCGGGGTAAATGAGCAGTTCTTC. Translated, it gives CASSSGTSGVNEQFF.

This sequence joins TRBV28 and TRBJ2-3, with 10 bases lining up with TRBD2. The CDR3 consists of 16 residues. The V gene end was trimmed by 5 bases and the J gene end by 2 bases; junction bases not matched to a gene: 7. Germline-derived CDR1 and CDR2 are MDHEN and SYDVKM. This CDR3 is CASSPPTSGLTDTQYF. DNA of the CDR3: TGTGCCAGCAGTCCCCCGACTAGCGGGCTCACAGATACGCAGTATTTT.

CDR3 in amino acids: CASSQSGPGAYGYTF. DNA for the CDR3: TGTGCCAGTAGTCAGAGCGGGCCAGGGGCCTATGGCTACACCTTC. The chain joins TRBV19 to TRBJ1-2, with a possible D match to TRBD1 (6 bases). Germline CDR1 and CDR2: LNHDA and SQIVND (reference sequence). With 5 bases removed from V and 4 bases from J, the gap between germline ends came to 17 bases. CDR3 size: 15 residues.

The chain recombines TRBV14 with TRBJ1-1; no definite D call. CDR1 SGHDN and CDR2 FVKESK come from the germline V gene. This CDR3 is built from 15 residues. V lost 2 bases and J lost 0, with 10 bases in between. The CDR3 loop is CASSQKDFLNTEAFF. The CDR3 nucleotides read TGTGCCAGCAGCCAAAAAGATTTTCTGAACACTGAAGCTTTCTTT.

This clone has a handful of counts. This chain uses TRBV5-4 with TRBJ1-2, with 7 bases matching TRBD1. V was clipped by 1 base and J by 6 bases; unmatched bases: 9. Germline values: CDR1 SGHNT, CDR2 YYREEE (reference sequence). The CDR3 covers 15 residues. In DNA, the CDR3 is TGTGCCAGCAGCTTGAAAGACAGGGCTAGAGATGGCTACACCTTC. This encodes CASSLKDRARDGYTF.

The V gene is TRBV5-1, the J gene TRBJ2-3; 7 bases map to TRBD2. V trimming: 4 bases; J trimming: 0 bases; junction bases outside the gene matches: 8. Germline V CDR1 and CDR2: SGHRS, YFSETQ. The CDR3 contains 16 residues. CDR3 nucleotide sequence: TGCGCCAGCAGCCTCGGAAGCGGGGTTAGCACAGATACGCAGTATTTT. It is translated as CASSLGSGVSTDTQYF.

This clone was detected only once. The rearrangement joins TRBV10-3 to TRBJ1-6; TRBD1 is a possible D gene (5 bases). Trimming left V 0 bases short and J 6 bases short, with 9 bases between. The CDR3 sequence is 15 residues long. Germline lookup yields CDR1 ENHRY and CDR2 SYGVKD. In DNA, the CDR3 is TGTGCCATCAGTGAGTCGAGGGGCGGTAATTCACCCCTCCACTTT. Translated, it gives CAISESRGGNSPLHF.

This clone showed up just a few times. CDR3 nucleotides: TGCGCCAGCAGTGATTCTAGGCTATATGGCTACACCTTC. This encodes CASSDSRLYGYTF. The chain links TRBV10-1 to TRBJ1-2, with D unresolved. V lost 3 bases and J 5 bases, leaving 10 bases between the germline ends. The CDR3 totals 13 residues. Germline assignment: CDR1 WNHNN and CDR2 SYGVQD (reference sequence).